This T cell receptor (beta chain) was captured in a study of cytomegalovirus exposure and HLA in healthy donors. This clone has just one count. Its antigen is currently unknown. The study's findings and limits: In a later analysis, TCR association rates varied by HLA locus: DRB1 most, HLA-C fewest.

PCR involved 60 Vbeta and 13 Jbeta primers. Some clones are missing from TCRdb's copy, which holds only in-frame ones; the method was immunoSEQ multiplex PCR. The sample includes around 150,000 clones, over 80% of them seen just once. This CDR3 is built from 14 residues. Germline-derived CDR1 and CDR2 are LNHDA and SQIVND (reference sequence). V lost 4 bases and J lost 5; bases outside the gene matches: 3. The TCR was taken from a human donor in good health. The chain joins TRBV19 to TRBJ2-7; 12 bases match TRBD1. Sequenced material: PBMCs. DNA for the CDR3: TGTGCCAGTAGTACGGGACAGGGGGCCCACGAGCAGTACTTC. It yields the protein CASSTGQGAHEQYF.